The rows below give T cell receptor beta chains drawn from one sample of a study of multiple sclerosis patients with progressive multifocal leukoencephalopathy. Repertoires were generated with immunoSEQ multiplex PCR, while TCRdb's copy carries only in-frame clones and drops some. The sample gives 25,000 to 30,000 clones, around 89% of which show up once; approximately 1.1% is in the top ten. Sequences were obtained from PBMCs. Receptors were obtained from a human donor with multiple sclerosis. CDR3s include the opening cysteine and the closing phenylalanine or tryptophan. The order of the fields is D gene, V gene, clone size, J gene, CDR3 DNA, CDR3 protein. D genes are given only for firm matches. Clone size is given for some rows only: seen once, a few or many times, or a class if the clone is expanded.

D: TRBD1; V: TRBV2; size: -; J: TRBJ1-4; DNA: TGTGCCAGCAGGGGTCAGGGGGCAACTAATGAAAAACTGTTTTTT; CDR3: CASRGQGATNEKLFF
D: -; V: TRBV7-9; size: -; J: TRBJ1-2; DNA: TGTGCCAGCAGCTTAGTGGGGTCTGGCTACACCTTC; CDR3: CASSLVGSGYTF
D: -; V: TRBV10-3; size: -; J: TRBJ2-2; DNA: TGTGCCATCAGTGCGATGCGAGGGGACACCGGGGAGCTGTTTTTT; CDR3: CAISAMRGDTGELFF
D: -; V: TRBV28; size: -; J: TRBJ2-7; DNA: TGTGCCAGCAGTTTAAGACAGGCCGGGGTCTACGAGCAGTACTTC; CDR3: CASSLRQAGVYEQYF
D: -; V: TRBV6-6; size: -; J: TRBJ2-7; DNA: TGTGCCAGCAGTGAGCGGAGGTCACGCGACGAGCAGTACTTC; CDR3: CASSERRSRDEQYF
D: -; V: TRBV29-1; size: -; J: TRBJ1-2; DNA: TGCAGCGCCCTGACCTACTATGGCTACACCTTC; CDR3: CSALTYYGYTF
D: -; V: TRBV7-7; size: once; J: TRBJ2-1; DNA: TGTGCTAGCAGCCCGACTCTGAGCTCCTACAATGAGCAGTTCTTC; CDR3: CASSPTLSSYNEQFF
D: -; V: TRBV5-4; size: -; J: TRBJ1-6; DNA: TGTGCCAGCAGCTTGGTCGAACTTAATTCACCCCTCCACTTT; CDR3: CASSLVELNSPLHF
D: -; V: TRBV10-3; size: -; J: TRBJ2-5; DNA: TGTGCCATCTCCGACAGCGCAGAGACCCAGTACTTC; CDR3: CAISDSAETQYF
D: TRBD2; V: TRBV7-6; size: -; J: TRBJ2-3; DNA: TGTGCCAGCAGCCGGAGCGGGGGGTCGGAAGATACGCAGTATTTT; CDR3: CASSRSGGSEDTQYF
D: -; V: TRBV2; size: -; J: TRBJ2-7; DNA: TGTGCCAGCAGTGGAGGCTCCACCTACGAGCAGTACTTC; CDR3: CASSGGSTYEQYF
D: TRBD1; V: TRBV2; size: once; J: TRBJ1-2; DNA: TGTGCCAGCAGTGAACTACTAACAGGGGATCAATGCTACACCTTC; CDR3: CASSELLTGDQCYTF
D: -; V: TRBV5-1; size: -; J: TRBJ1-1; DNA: TGCGCCAGCAGCTTCCGGGGATTGAACACTGAAGCTTTCTTT; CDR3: CASSFRGLNTEAFF
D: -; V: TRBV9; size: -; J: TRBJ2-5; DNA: TGTGCCAGCAGCGTAGGCCCAGGCGCCCTGGAGACCCAGTACTTC; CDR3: CASSVGPGALETQYF
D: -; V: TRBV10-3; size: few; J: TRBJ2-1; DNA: TGTGCCATCAGTGTAGGGGACAATGAGCAGTTCTTC; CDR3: CAISVGDNEQFF
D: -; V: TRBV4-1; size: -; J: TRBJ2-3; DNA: TGCGCCAGCAGCCAAGGGAGGGGGCTTACAGATACGCAGTATTTT; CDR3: CASSQGRGLTDTQYF
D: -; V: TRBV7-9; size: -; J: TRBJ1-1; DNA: TGTGCCAGCAGCTTACAGGGGACGAACACTGAAGCTTTCTTT; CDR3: CASSLQGTNTEAFF
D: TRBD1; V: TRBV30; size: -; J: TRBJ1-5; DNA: TGTGCCTGGAGTGTAAGACAGGGCTCTCAGCCCCAGCATTTT; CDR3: CAWSVRQGSQPQHF
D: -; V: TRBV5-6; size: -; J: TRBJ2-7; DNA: TGTGCCAGCAGCACCGGACTGTTTTACGAGCAGTACTTC; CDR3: CASSTGLFYEQYF
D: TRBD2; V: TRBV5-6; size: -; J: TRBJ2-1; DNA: TGTGCCAGCAGCGGCGGACTCGGCGGCGGGGGCTCCTACAATGAGCAGTTCTTC; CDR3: CASSGGLGGGGSYNEQFF
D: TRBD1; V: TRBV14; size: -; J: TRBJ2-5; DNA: TGTGCCAGCAGCCAAGAACAGGGGATCGAGACCCAGTACTTC; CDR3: CASSQEQGIETQYF
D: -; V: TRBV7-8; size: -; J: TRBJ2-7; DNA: TGTGCCAGCAGCTTAGTGGACTACGAGCAGTACTTC; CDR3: CASSLVDYEQYF